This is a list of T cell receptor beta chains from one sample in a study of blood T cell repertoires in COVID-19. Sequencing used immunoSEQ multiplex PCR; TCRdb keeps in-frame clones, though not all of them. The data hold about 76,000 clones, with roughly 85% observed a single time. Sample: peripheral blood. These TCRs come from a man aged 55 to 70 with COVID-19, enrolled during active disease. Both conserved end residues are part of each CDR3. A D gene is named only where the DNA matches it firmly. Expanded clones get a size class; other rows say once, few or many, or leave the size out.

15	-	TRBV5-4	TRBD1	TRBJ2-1	TGTGCCAGCAGCCAAGGACAGGGACCGTACAATGAGCAGTTCTTC	CASSQGQGPYNEQFF
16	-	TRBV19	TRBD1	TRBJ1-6	TGTGCCAGTAGTCCAGAACCGGGACAGGGCAATTCACCCCTCCACTTT	CASSPEPGQGNSPLHF
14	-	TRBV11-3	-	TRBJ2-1	TGTGCCAGCAGCTCTGGGGCGGCATGGGGTGAGCAGTTCTTC	CASSSGAAWGEQFF
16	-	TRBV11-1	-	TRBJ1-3	TGTGCCAGCAGCCGCCTGACAGGTTTCTCTGGAAACACCATATATTTT	CASSRLTGFSGNTIYF
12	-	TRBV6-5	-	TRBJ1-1	TGTGCCAGCAGTACACAGAACACTGAAGCTTTCTTT	CASSTQNTEAFF
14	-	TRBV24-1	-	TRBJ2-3	TGTGCCACCAGTGAGGCTACAGGGACAGATACGCAGTATTTT	CATSEATGTDTQYF
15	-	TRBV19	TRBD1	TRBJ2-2	TGTGCCAGCAAGAACCGGGACAGGGGGACCGGGGAGCTGTTTTTT	CASKNRDRGTGELFF
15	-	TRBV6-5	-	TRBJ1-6	TGTGCCAGCAAATTCCGGACGGGAATTAATTCACCCCTCCACTTT	CASKFRTGINSPLHF
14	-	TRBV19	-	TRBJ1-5	TGTGCCAGTAGTATAGAGGGGGGGGATCAGCCCCAGCATTTT	CASSIEGGDQPQHF
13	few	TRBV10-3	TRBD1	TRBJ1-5	TGTGCCATCTGTAAGGGGGCAAATCAGCCCCAGCATTTT	CAICKGANQPQHF
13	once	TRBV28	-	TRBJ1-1	TGTGCCAGCAGCCACACAGTGGGCACTGAAGCTTTCTTT	CASSHTVGTEAFF
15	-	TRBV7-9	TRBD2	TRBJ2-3	TGTGCCAGCAGCGAGACTAGCGGGGGGGTGGATACGCAGTATTTT	CASSETSGGVDTQYF
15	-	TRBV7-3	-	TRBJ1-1	TGTGCCAGCAGCCAAAGGGGAGGGGGTGGCACTGAAGCTTTCTTT	CASSQRGGGGTEAFF
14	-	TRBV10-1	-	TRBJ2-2	TGCGCCAGCAGTGGAACAGGGATGGGCGGGGAGCTGTTTTTT	CASSGTGMGGELFF
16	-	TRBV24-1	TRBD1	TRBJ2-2	TGTGCCACCAGTGATAAAGACAGGGGAGAAACCGGGGAGCTGTTTTTT	CATSDKDRGETGELFF
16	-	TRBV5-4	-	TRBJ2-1	TGTGCCAGCAGCCCCCAGAGGGGGGACTACAACAATGAGCAGTTCTTC	CASSPQRGDYNNEQFF